These T cell receptor beta chains were read from a single sample in a study of blood T cells in healthy people across ages. TCRdb ran MiXCR on the 5' RACE reads and lists one entry per CDR3 protein. Here the sample spans 790,000 or so distinct CDR3 sequences, 46% being singletons. Sequences were obtained from blood. The receptors stem from a man older than 75 in good health. Both conserved end residues are part of each CDR3. The D gene is left open where the match is weak. Expanded clones get a size class; other rows say once, few or many, or leave the size out.

v_call: TRBV9
d_call: TRBD2
j_call: TRBJ2-5
clone_size: -
cdr3_aa: CASSVGLAGVEKTQYF
cdr3_nt: TGTGCCAGCAGCGTAGGGCTAGCGGGAGTGGAGAAGACCCAGTACTTC

v_call: TRBV5-1
d_call: TRBD2
j_call: TRBJ2-1
clone_size: -
cdr3_aa: CASSETSSSNEQFF
cdr3_nt: TGCGCCAGCAGTGAGACTAGCAGTTCTAATGAGCAGTTCTTC

v_call: TRBV28
d_call: -
j_call: TRBJ2-7
clone_size: -
cdr3_aa: CASRQTSSYEQYF
cdr3_nt: TGTGCCAGCAGACAGACTAGCTCCTACGAGCAGTACTTC

v_call: TRBV28
d_call: -
j_call: TRBJ1-2
clone_size: -
cdr3_aa: CASRRQQPPLYGYTF
cdr3_nt: TGTGCCAGCAGGAGACAGCAACCCCCTCTCTATGGCTACACCTTC

v_call: TRBV5-1
d_call: TRBD1
j_call: TRBJ2-2
clone_size: -
cdr3_aa: CAGSAGQGNTGELFF
cdr3_nt: TGCGCCGGCAGCGCCGGACAGGGGAACACCGGGGAGCTGTTTTTT

v_call: TRBV6-1
d_call: -
j_call: TRBJ2-7
clone_size: -
cdr3_aa: CASNPGDSYEQYF
cdr3_nt: TGTGCCAGCAATCCCGGGGACTCCTACGAGCAGTACTTC

v_call: TRBV12-3/TRBV12-4
d_call: -
j_call: TRBJ2-2
clone_size: few
cdr3_aa: CASSLAKGGRIAGELFF
cdr3_nt: TGTGCCAGCAGTTTAGCGAAGGGGGGGAGAATTGCCGGGGAGCTGTTTTTT

v_call: TRBV3-1
d_call: TRBD1
j_call: TRBJ2-2
clone_size: -
cdr3_aa: CASSRQTGPNTGELFF
cdr3_nt: TGTGCCAGCAGCCGACAGACAGGGCCGAACACCGGGGAGCTGTTTTTT

v_call: TRBV28
d_call: TRBD1
j_call: TRBJ2-1
clone_size: -
cdr3_aa: CASSSLGTAPYNEQFF
cdr3_nt: TGTGCCAGCAGTTCCCTTGGGACAGCACCTTACAATGAGCAGTTCTTC

v_call: TRBV7-3
d_call: -
j_call: TRBJ1-1
clone_size: -
cdr3_aa: CASSLGGGQGRTEAFF
cdr3_nt: TGTGCCAGCAGCTTAGGGGGGGGGCAGGGTCGGACTGAAGCTTTCTTT

v_call: TRBV7-9
d_call: -
j_call: TRBJ1-2
clone_size: -
cdr3_aa: CASSSQTDYGYTF
cdr3_nt: TGTGCCAGCAGCTCCCAGACGGACTATGGCTACACCTTC

v_call: TRBV6-1
d_call: -
j_call: TRBJ2-7
clone_size: few
cdr3_aa: CASSHAGLMLEQYF
cdr3_nt: TGTGCCAGCAGTCACGCCGGACTTATGCTCGAGCAGTACTTC

v_call: TRBV20-1
d_call: TRBD1
j_call: TRBJ2-7
clone_size: few
cdr3_aa: CSAKMTGGLKEQYF
cdr3_nt: TGCAGTGCTAAAATGACAGGGGGGCTGAAGGAGCAGTACTTC

v_call: TRBV29-1
d_call: -
j_call: TRBJ1-5
clone_size: many
cdr3_aa: CSVADGYSNQPQHF
cdr3_nt: TGCAGCGTTGCCGACGGATATAGCAATCAGCCCCAGCATTTT

v_call: TRBV3-1
d_call: -
j_call: TRBJ1-2
clone_size: -
cdr3_aa: CASSQGHPGPYGYTF
cdr3_nt: TGTGCCAGCAGCCAAGGACATCCGGGGCCCTATGGCTACACCTTC

v_call: TRBV7-8
d_call: TRBD1
j_call: TRBJ2-5
clone_size: few
cdr3_aa: CASSLEGAGGQETQYF
cdr3_nt: TGTGCCAGCAGCTTAGAGGGGGCAGGGGGCCAGGAGACCCAGTACTTC

v_call: TRBV4-2
d_call: -
j_call: TRBJ1-5
clone_size: -
cdr3_aa: CASSQGVEQPQHF
cdr3_nt: TGTGCCAGCAGCCAGGGGGTGGAGCAGCCCCAGCATTTT

v_call: TRBV7-3
d_call: TRBD2
j_call: TRBJ2-5
clone_size: -
cdr3_aa: CASSSGVFSGQSSYNEQYF
cdr3_nt: TGTGCCAGCAGCTCAGGAGTTTTTAGCGGGCAAAGCTCCTACAATGAGCAGTACTTC

v_call: TRBV15
d_call: -
j_call: TRBJ1-5
clone_size: -
cdr3_aa: CATSRDSQPQHF
cdr3_nt: TGTGCCACCAGCAGAGACTCCCAGCCCCAGCATTTT

v_call: TRBV18
d_call: TRBD2
j_call: TRBJ2-7
clone_size: -
cdr3_aa: CASSQGTSPPYEQYF
cdr3_nt: TGTGCCAGCTCACAAGGGACTAGCCCACCCTACGAGCAGTACTTC

v_call: TRBV5-1
d_call: TRBD2
j_call: TRBJ2-5
clone_size: many
cdr3_aa: CASSLAIAGGETQYF
cdr3_nt: TGCGCCAGCAGCTTGGCCATAGCGGGAGGAGAGACCCAGTACTTC

v_call: TRBV12-3/TRBV12-4
d_call: -
j_call: TRBJ2-1
clone_size: many
cdr3_aa: CASSLDHGSNEQFF
cdr3_nt: TGTGCCAGCAGTTTAGATCACGGGAGTAATGAGCAGTTCTTC

v_call: TRBV12-3/TRBV12-4
d_call: TRBD1
j_call: TRBJ1-5
clone_size: -
cdr3_aa: CASSWTGGAVQPQHF
cdr3_nt: TGTGCCAGCAGCTGGACAGGGGGCGCGGTTCAGCCCCAGCATTTT

v_call: TRBV5-1
d_call: TRBD2
j_call: TRBJ2-2
clone_size: -
cdr3_aa: CASSLDGTSVAGELFF
cdr3_nt: TGCGCCAGCAGCTTGGACGGGACTAGCGTCGCCGGGGAGCTGTTTTTT

v_call: TRBV20-1
d_call: TRBD2
j_call: TRBJ2-5
clone_size: -
cdr3_aa: CSAREGSGRGETQYF
cdr3_nt: TGCAGTGCTAGAGAGGGTAGCGGGAGGGGAGAGACCCAGTACTTC

v_call: TRBV25-1
d_call: TRBD1
j_call: TRBJ2-7
clone_size: -
cdr3_aa: CASSPRTGNSYEQYF
cdr3_nt: TGTGCCAGCAGTCCAAGGACAGGGAACTCCTACGAGCAGTACTTC

v_call: TRBV2
d_call: -
j_call: TRBJ1-1
clone_size: few
cdr3_aa: CASSKGEGTEAFF
cdr3_nt: TGTGCCAGCAGTAAGGGGGAGGGCACTGAAGCTTTCTTT

v_call: TRBV6-5
d_call: -
j_call: TRBJ1-5
clone_size: -
cdr3_aa: CASSPGRRSNQPQHF
cdr3_nt: TGTGCCAGCAGTCCGGGACGCCGGAGCAATCAGCCCCAGCATTTT

v_call: TRBV28
d_call: TRBD1
j_call: TRBJ1-5
clone_size: -
cdr3_aa: CASGRDRGAEISNQPQHF
cdr3_nt: TGTGCCAGCGGTCGGGACAGGGGAGCCGAGATTAGCAATCAGCCCCAGCATTTT

v_call: TRBV7-3
d_call: TRBD1
j_call: TRBJ2-3
clone_size: -
cdr3_aa: CASSLWGQAADTQYF
cdr3_nt: TGTGCCAGCAGCTTATGGGGACAGGCTGCGGATACGCAGTATTTT

v_call: TRBV6-5
d_call: -
j_call: TRBJ2-3
clone_size: -
cdr3_aa: CASSTRGLSTDTQYF
cdr3_nt: TGTGCCAGCAGTACCCGGGGCCTAAGCACAGATACGCAGTATTTT

v_call: TRBV4-2
d_call: TRBD2
j_call: TRBJ2-5
clone_size: -
cdr3_aa: CASSGLAEGSRETQYF
cdr3_nt: TGTGCCAGCAGCGGACTAGCGGAGGGGAGTAGAGAGACCCAGTACTTC

v_call: TRBV4-1
d_call: TRBD2
j_call: TRBJ2-1
clone_size: -
cdr3_aa: CASSQDWASGGNNEQFF
cdr3_nt: TGCGCCAGCAGCCAAGATTGGGCTAGCGGGGGGAACAATGAGCAGTTCTTC

v_call: TRBV2
d_call: -
j_call: TRBJ1-2
clone_size: many
cdr3_aa: CASSGTDYGYTF
cdr3_nt: TGTGCCAGCAGTGGTACGGACTATGGCTACACCTTC

v_call: TRBV9
d_call: -
j_call: TRBJ1-2
clone_size: -
cdr3_aa: CASSLLMRAETNYGYTF
cdr3_nt: TGTGCCAGCAGCCTTTTGATGAGGGCGGAGACAAACTATGGCTACACCTTC

v_call: TRBV7-9
d_call: -
j_call: TRBJ1-2
clone_size: -
cdr3_aa: CASSFLGTWDRNYGYTF
cdr3_nt: TGTGCCAGCAGCTTTTTGGGGACTTGGGATCGCAACTATGGCTACACCTTC

v_call: TRBV24-1
d_call: -
j_call: TRBJ2-3
clone_size: many
cdr3_aa: CATMDSLVGTDTQYF
cdr3_nt: TGTGCCACCATGGACTCGCTTGTAGGTACAGATACGCAGTATTTT

v_call: TRBV6-2/TRBV6-3
d_call: -
j_call: TRBJ2-1
clone_size: -
cdr3_aa: CASNPGRDNEQFF
cdr3_nt: TGTGCCAGCAACCCAGGACGCGACAATGAGCAGTTCTTC

v_call: TRBV25-1
d_call: -
j_call: TRBJ2-3
clone_size: -
cdr3_aa: CASGATDTQYF
cdr3_nt: TGTGCCAGCGGTGCCACAGATACGCAGTATTTT

v_call: TRBV7-9
d_call: -
j_call: TRBJ2-7
clone_size: -
cdr3_aa: CASSLPPSGEGEQYF
cdr3_nt: TGTGCCAGCAGCCTTCCCCCTTCGGGGGAAGGCGAGCAGTACTTC

v_call: TRBV7-6
d_call: TRBD1
j_call: TRBJ1-4
clone_size: -
cdr3_aa: CASSLTGALFEKLFF
cdr3_nt: TGTGCCAGCAGCTTGACAGGGGCATTATTTGAAAAACTGTTTTTT

v_call: TRBV5-1
d_call: TRBD2
j_call: TRBJ2-1
clone_size: few
cdr3_aa: CASSLEGVTSGYRGQFF
cdr3_nt: TGCGCCAGCAGCTTGGAGGGCGTGACTAGCGGATACCGTGGGCAGTTCTTC

v_call: TRBV9
d_call: -
j_call: TRBJ2-7
clone_size: -
cdr3_aa: CASSASALGGEQYF
cdr3_nt: TGTGCCAGCAGCGCCTCGGCGTTGGGGGGCGAGCAGTACTTC

v_call: TRBV20-1
d_call: TRBD1
j_call: TRBJ2-4
clone_size: -
cdr3_aa: CSANRGQAKNIQYF
cdr3_nt: TGCAGTGCGAACAGGGGGCAGGCCAAAAACATTCAGTACTTC

v_call: TRBV12-3/TRBV12-4
d_call: -
j_call: TRBJ1-2
clone_size: -
cdr3_aa: CASSLRGTPGYGYTF
cdr3_nt: TGTGCCAGCAGCTTAAGGGGTACACCGGGGTATGGCTACACCTTC

v_call: TRBV30
d_call: -
j_call: TRBJ2-5
clone_size: few
cdr3_aa: CAWSEGPGETQYF
cdr3_nt: TGTGCCTGGAGTGAAGGGCCCGGGGAGACCCAGTACTTC

v_call: TRBV7-2
d_call: -
j_call: TRBJ2-7
clone_size: -
cdr3_aa: CAGSLGALASYEQYF
cdr3_nt: TGTGCCGGCAGCTTAGGAGCACTAGCTTCCTACGAGCAGTACTTC

v_call: TRBV20-1
d_call: TRBD2
j_call: TRBJ2-1
clone_size: -
cdr3_aa: CSAEVTSGSSNEQFF
cdr3_nt: TGCAGTGCTGAGGTGACTAGCGGGAGTAGCAATGAGCAGTTCTTC

v_call: TRBV9
d_call: -
j_call: TRBJ2-1
clone_size: -
cdr3_aa: CASSLGRSHNEQFF
cdr3_nt: TGTGCCAGCAGCCTCGGGAGATCGCACAATGAGCAGTTCTTC

v_call: TRBV24-1
d_call: -
j_call: TRBJ2-3
clone_size: many
cdr3_aa: CATSEAGGTDTQYF
cdr3_nt: TGTGCCACCAGTGAGGCAGGGGGCACAGATACGCAGTATTTT

v_call: TRBV24-1
d_call: -
j_call: TRBJ2-1
clone_size: many
cdr3_aa: CATGWNKGQFF
cdr3_nt: TGTGCCACTGGTTGGAACAAGGGGCAGTTCTTC